This T cell receptor beta chain was identified in a study of blood T cell repertoires in COVID-19. For the study at large: Some COVID-19 samples were acute and others convalescent; all came from the United States, Italy and Spain. T cells, B-cell-depleted T cells, or PBMCs supplied cDNA or gDNA.

Original processing notes: Reference gene primers were amplified, and this amplification served to estimate nucleated cell counts. Libraries were prepared by immunoSEQ multiplex PCR; TCRdb keeps only in-frame clonotypes and omits some of them. Clone size and the V and J calls come from that table; the DNA yielded D and trimming. The data show tens of thousands of clones, approximately 86% seen once. CDR3 length: 15 amino acids. V shed 6 bases and J shed 1 base, with 13 bases lying between them. CDR1 is MNHEY and CDR2 is SVGAGI in the germline V gene. The sequence derives from a man between 50 and 59 years old with acute or convalescent COVID-19. What was sequenced was peripheral blood. This chain connects TRBV6-5 to TRBJ2-1; maybe TRBD2 (6 bases). CDR3 sequence: CASRASRGSYNEQFF. The CDR3 DNA is TGTGCCAGCAGAGCCAGCCGGGGGTCCTACAATGAGCAGTTCTTC.